Listed below are T cell receptor beta chains from one sample, sequenced in a study of T cell responses to AZD1222 COVID-19 vaccine. TCRdb keeps only in-frame clones here, not all; method: immunoSEQ multiplex PCR. The data show about 160,000 clones, 92% seen once. The material sequenced was peripheral blood, taken on day 0 of MenACWY control vaccination. The receptors were sampled from an adult in good health. CDR3s include the opening cysteine and the closing phenylalanine or tryptophan. Each record gives: J gene, clone size, V gene, CDR3 length, D gene, CDR3 DNA, CDR3 protein. The D gene is left open where the match is weak. Expanded clones are given a class, and other clones once, few, many or no size at all.

J gene: TRBJ1-2
clone size: -
V gene: TRBV29-1
CDR3 length: 11
D gene: -
CDR3 DNA: TGCAGCGTTCGGGCTAACTATGGCTACACCTTC
CDR3 protein: CSVRANYGYTF

J gene: TRBJ1-2
clone size: -
V gene: TRBV7-2
CDR3 length: 15
D gene: -
CDR3 DNA: TGTGCCAGCAGCTTACAGGGGACATTGTCCTATGGCTACACCTTC
CDR3 protein: CASSLQGTLSYGYTF

J gene: TRBJ2-2
clone size: -
V gene: TRBV21-1
CDR3 length: 15
D gene: -
CDR3 DNA: TGTGCCAGCAGCAAAGCAATTCACGGGGCCGGGGAGCTGTTTTTT
CDR3 protein: CASSKAIHGAGELFF

J gene: TRBJ1-2
clone size: -
V gene: TRBV29-1
CDR3 length: 13
D gene: -
CDR3 DNA: TGCAGCGTTGATTATGAAGGGGACGCTGGCTACACCTTC
CDR3 protein: CSVDYEGDAGYTF

J gene: TRBJ2-1
clone size: once
V gene: TRBV2
CDR3 length: 15
D gene: -
CDR3 DNA: TGTGCCAGCAGTTGGGGCGGGACGGGTCACAATGAGCAGTTCTTC
CDR3 protein: CASSWGGTGHNEQFF

J gene: TRBJ1-6
clone size: -
V gene: TRBV2
CDR3 length: 13
D gene: -
CDR3 DNA: TGTGCCAGCAGTTCCTCCGTCGGAGGATCCCTCCACTTT
CDR3 protein: CASSSSVGGSLHF

J gene: TRBJ2-5
clone size: -
V gene: TRBV7-2
CDR3 length: 15
D gene: -
CDR3 DNA: TGTGCCAGCAGCCTCTCATGGGGGGATCCAGAGACCCAGTACTTC
CDR3 protein: CASSLSWGDPETQYF

J gene: TRBJ2-6
clone size: -
V gene: TRBV11-3
CDR3 length: 15
D gene: TRBD1
CDR3 DNA: TGTGCCAGCAGCCCAGGGGGCTCTGGGGCCAACGTCCTGACTTTC
CDR3 protein: CASSPGGSGANVLTF

J gene: TRBJ1-5
clone size: -
V gene: TRBV5-1
CDR3 length: 14
D gene: -
CDR3 DNA: TGCGCCAGCAGCTTGGGAGGGAGCAATCAGCCCCAGCATTTT
CDR3 protein: CASSLGGSNQPQHF

J gene: TRBJ2-3
clone size: -
V gene: TRBV5-1
CDR3 length: 14
D gene: TRBD2
CDR3 DNA: TGCGCCAGCAGCCAGGGACTAGCGGCAGATACGCAGTATTTT
CDR3 protein: CASSQGLAADTQYF

J gene: TRBJ1-3
clone size: -
V gene: TRBV19
CDR3 length: 14
D gene: -
CDR3 DNA: TGTGCCAGTAGTATGGAGGGCGTCGGAGACACCATATATTTT
CDR3 protein: CASSMEGVGDTIYF

J gene: TRBJ2-1
clone size: few
V gene: TRBV7-9
CDR3 length: 15
D gene: TRBD2
CDR3 DNA: TGTGCCAGCAGCCTCGCGGCGGGAGGTCGCAATGAGCAGTTCTTC
CDR3 protein: CASSLAAGGRNEQFF

J gene: TRBJ1-2
clone size: -
V gene: TRBV2
CDR3 length: 17
D gene: TRBD1
CDR3 DNA: TGTGCCAGCAGTGAAATTGTGGGACAGTCATCTAACTATGGCTACACCTTC
CDR3 protein: CASSEIVGQSSNYGYTF

J gene: TRBJ2-3
clone size: -
V gene: TRBV11-1
CDR3 length: 12
D gene: -
CDR3 DNA: TGTGCCAGCAGCCCCGACAGAGATACGCAGTATTTT
CDR3 protein: CASSPDRDTQYF

J gene: TRBJ2-2
clone size: -
V gene: TRBV3-1/TRBV3-2
CDR3 length: 18
D gene: TRBD2
CDR3 DNA: TGTGCCAGCAGCCAAGTGAATAGCGGGAGGGCCAGGACCGGGGAGCTGTTTTTT
CDR3 protein: CASSQVNSGRARTGELFF

J gene: TRBJ1-2
clone size: -
V gene: TRBV27
CDR3 length: 16
D gene: TRBD1
CDR3 DNA: TGTGCCAGCAGTTCCCCGACCCGACAGGGGGCGAATGGCTACACCTTC
CDR3 protein: CASSSPTRQGANGYTF

J gene: TRBJ2-1
clone size: -
V gene: TRBV3-1/TRBV3-2
CDR3 length: 13
D gene: -
CDR3 DNA: TGTGCCAGCAGCCCTCCAGGCTACAATGAGCAGTTCTTC
CDR3 protein: CASSPPGYNEQFF

J gene: TRBJ2-1
clone size: -
V gene: TRBV6-2/TRBV6-3
CDR3 length: 15
D gene: TRBD2
CDR3 DNA: TGTGCCAGCAGTTACCCCTGGCGGGAGAAGAATGAGCAGTTCTTC
CDR3 protein: CASSYPWREKNEQFF

J gene: TRBJ2-7
clone size: -
V gene: TRBV19
CDR3 length: 15
D gene: TRBD1
CDR3 DNA: TGTGCCAGTAGGGCTCCAGGGACAGGGGCCTACGAGCAGTACTTC
CDR3 protein: CASRAPGTGAYEQYF

J gene: TRBJ1-5
clone size: once
V gene: TRBV19
CDR3 length: 15
D gene: -
CDR3 DNA: TGTGCCAGTAGTATAGAGGGATTCCGAACCCAGCCCCAGCATTTT
CDR3 protein: CASSIEGFRTQPQHF

J gene: TRBJ1-2
clone size: -
V gene: TRBV28
CDR3 length: 12
D gene: TRBD1
CDR3 DNA: TGTGCCAGCAGTACAGGGGAATATGGCTACACCTTC
CDR3 protein: CASSTGEYGYTF

J gene: TRBJ2-5
clone size: once
V gene: TRBV7-2
CDR3 length: 19
D gene: TRBD2
CDR3 DNA: TGTGCCAGCAGCTTAGAACCTAGCGGGAGGGCAGGGTACCAAGAGACCCAGTACTTC
CDR3 protein: CASSLEPSGRAGYQETQYF

J gene: TRBJ2-2
clone size: -
V gene: TRBV7-2
CDR3 length: 18
D gene: -
CDR3 DNA: TGTGCCAGCAGCTTAGCAGTGAGGGGTCCTATCAACCCCGGGGAGCTGTTTTTT
CDR3 protein: CASSLAVRGPINPGELFF

J gene: TRBJ1-2
clone size: once
V gene: TRBV28
CDR3 length: 14
D gene: TRBD1
CDR3 DNA: TGTGCCAGCAGCCCGACAGGGGGCGCCTATGGCTACACCTTC
CDR3 protein: CASSPTGGAYGYTF

J gene: TRBJ1-6
clone size: -
V gene: TRBV11-2
CDR3 length: 12
D gene: -
CDR3 DNA: TGTGCCAGCAGCCCCGACAATTCACCCCTCCACTTT
CDR3 protein: CASSPDNSPLHF

J gene: TRBJ1-2
clone size: -
V gene: TRBV18
CDR3 length: 15
D gene: -
CDR3 DNA: TGTGCCAGCTCACCACTTCAAGGGGTGAGGAGTGGCTACACCTTC
CDR3 protein: CASSPLQGVRSGYTF

J gene: TRBJ2-5
clone size: once
V gene: TRBV28
CDR3 length: 16
D gene: -
CDR3 DNA: TGTGCCAGCAGGTCGACCGGGGCAGGGATCCAAGAGACCCAGTACTTC
CDR3 protein: CASRSTGAGIQETQYF

J gene: TRBJ2-7
clone size: -
V gene: TRBV28
CDR3 length: 11
D gene: -
CDR3 DNA: TGTGCCAGCACCACAGGGTGGGAGCAGTACTTC
CDR3 protein: CASTTGWEQYF

J gene: TRBJ2-2
clone size: -
V gene: TRBV6-5
CDR3 length: 15
D gene: -
CDR3 DNA: TGTGCCAGCAGATCCACAGGAGCGAACACCGGGGAGCTGTTTTTT
CDR3 protein: CASRSTGANTGELFF

J gene: TRBJ2-1
clone size: -
V gene: TRBV28
CDR3 length: 12
D gene: -
CDR3 DNA: TGTGCCAGCAGTCCCCGGGGGCTTGAGCAGTTCTTC
CDR3 protein: CASSPRGLEQFF

J gene: TRBJ1-1
clone size: -
V gene: TRBV19
CDR3 length: 14
D gene: TRBD1
CDR3 DNA: TGTGCCAGTAGTGTAGGACAGGGGCACACTGAAGCTTTCTTT
CDR3 protein: CASSVGQGHTEAFF

J gene: TRBJ1-4
clone size: once
V gene: TRBV2
CDR3 length: 16
D gene: -
CDR3 DNA: TGTGCCAGCAGTGAAGGAAGGGGAGCAACTAATGAAAAACTGTTTTTT
CDR3 protein: CASSEGRGATNEKLFF

J gene: TRBJ2-7
clone size: -
V gene: TRBV7-9
CDR3 length: 12
D gene: -
CDR3 DNA: TGTGCCAGCAGCTTAGAATTCCACGAGCAGTACTTC
CDR3 protein: CASSLEFHEQYF

J gene: TRBJ1-6
clone size: -
V gene: TRBV7-2
CDR3 length: 14
D gene: -
CDR3 DNA: TGTGCCAGCAGCTTAGTAGGGAGGGAAGCACCCCTCCACTTT
CDR3 protein: CASSLVGREAPLHF

J gene: TRBJ2-2
clone size: -
V gene: TRBV7-9
CDR3 length: 15
D gene: TRBD1
CDR3 DNA: TGTGCCAGCAGCCCTGGACAGGGGGACACCGGGGAGCTGTTTTTT
CDR3 protein: CASSPGQGDTGELFF